This TCR beta chain appears in the sequencing data of a study of T cell responses to AZD1222 COVID-19 vaccine. Study-level results: Baseline serostatus was positive in only five to seven AZD1222 recipients. Spike-spanning, vaccine-associated CD4 TCRs were dominant at 160-218 and 743-854. Donors were chiefly white British, with a greater number of females, and clonal diversity was perhaps underestimated.

Germline V CDR1 and CDR2: SGHTS, YDEGEE. The CDR3 has 15 amino acids. The V end lost 0 bases, the J end lost 5 bases, and 14 bases lay between the germline ends. To note about this clone: Its matching antigen is unknown.

Libraries were prepared by immunoSEQ multiplex PCR; TCRdb keeps only in-frame clonotypes and omits some of them. The sample lists tens of thousands of clones, around 90% occurring once. This chain uses TRBV5-8 with TRBJ1-1; D gene uncertain. Sequenced material: peripheral blood, taken 28 days after the second AZD1222 dose. The TCR originated in an adult who received the AZD1222 COVID-19 vaccine. The CDR3 is CASSLAGGEGTEAFF. The CDR3 DNA reads TGTGCCAGCAGCTTGGCCGGCGGGGAGGGTACTGAAGCTTTCTTT.